This passage covers 16 T cell receptor beta chains from one sample sequenced in a study of blood T cell repertoires in COVID-19. Sequencing used immunoSEQ multiplex PCR; TCRdb keeps in-frame clones, though not all of them. The sample gives 250,000 or so clones, around nine tenths of which show up once; roughly 2.6% is in the top ten. Sequences were obtained from PBMCs or T cells enriched from blood (not recorded which). The receptor set was obtained from a woman in her late teens or twenties who had recovered from COVID-19.

The rearrangement links TRBV7-2 to TRBJ2-1, with no clear D. The ends were cut back, 3 bases at V and 6 bases at J, with 9 bases in the middle. Germline-derived CDR1 and CDR2 are SGHTA and FQGNSA. The CDR3 spans 13 residues. This CDR3 is CASSFKPGNEQFF. The CDR3 DNA reads TGTGCCAGCAGCTTTAAGCCCGGCAATGAGCAGTTCTTC.

This clone was counted a single time. This sequence joins TRBV27 and TRBJ2-7, with TRBD2 matching 13 bases. V lost 9 bases and J lost 5; bases outside the gene matches: 13. The CDR3 is made up of 16 amino acids. Looked up from germline, CDR1 is MNHEY and CDR2 is SMNVEV (reference sequence). CDR3: CARDRTSGRYFHEQYF. CDR3 DNA: TGTGCCAGAGACCGGACTAGCGGGAGATATTTCCACGAGCAGTACTTC.

The chain recombines TRBV20-1 with TRBJ1-2; the D is unclear. The V end was cut by 3 bases, the J end by 4 bases, with 12 bases between. The CDR3 runs 13 residues. The germline V gene has CDR1 DFQATT and CDR2 SNEGSKA (reference sequence). The CDR3 spells CSASPVQSYGYTF. The CDR3 DNA reads as TGCAGTGCTAGTCCGGTTCAAAGCTATGGCTACACCTTC.

The chain uses TRBV9 and TRBJ1-2; 8 nucleotides match TRBD1. This CDR3 contains 15 residues. From germline, CDR1 is SGDLS and CDR2 YYNGEE. The ends lost 1 base at V and 2 bases at J; junction bases unmatched: 4. The chain's CDR3 is CASSVHRTGNYGYTF. The CDR3 nucleotides are TGTGCCAGCAGCGTACACCGGACAGGGAACTATGGCTACACCTTC.

This chain links TRBV27 with TRBJ2-7, with 7 bases lining up with TRBD1. The CDR3 has 14 amino acids. CDR1 MNHEY and CDR2 SMNVEV come from the germline V gene (reference sequence). With V trimmed by 2 bases and J by 2 bases, 3 bases remained unmatched. CDR3 sequence: CASSLEGGPYEQYF. For the CDR3, the DNA is TGTGCCAGCAGTTTAGAAGGGGGCCCCTACGAGCAGTACTTC.

This chain uses TRBV4-3 with TRBJ2-1; D uncertain. Trimming removed 4 bases from V and 8 bases from J, with 18 bases in between. This CDR3 comprises 15 residues. Germline V gene lookup returns CDR1 LGHNA and CDR2 YSLEER. The CDR3 here is CASSLFSGSLHEQFF. The CDR3 DNA sequence: TGCGCCAGCAGCCTTTTCTCCGGGTCCCTCCATGAGCAGTTCTTC.

The rearrangement links TRBV19 to TRBJ1-3; D is unresolved. The CDR3 spans 14 residues. Trimming took off 7 bases at V and 3 bases at J, with 13 bases between the two ends. Germline CDR1 is LNHDA and CDR2 is SQIVND (reference sequence). The CDR3 DNA reads as TGTGCCAGTACTCTGGGGAGGCGTGGAAACACCATATATTTT. It translates to CASTLGRRGNTIYF. Full variable domain (outside the CDR3, taken from reference TRBV19 and TRBJ1-3): DGGITQSPKYLFRKEGQNVTLSCEQNLNHDAMYWYRQDPGQGLRLIYYSQIVNDFQKGDIAEGYSVSREKKESFPLTVTSAQKNPTAFYLCASTLGRRGNTIYFGEGSWLTVV.

The chain employs TRBV30 and TRBJ2-7; D might be TRBD1 or TRBD2, each matching 5 bases. Trimming took 5 bases from V and 7 from J, leaving 15 bases between them. Per the germline V gene, CDR1 is GTSNPN and CDR2 is SVGIG (reference sequence). CDR3 length: 12 amino acids. CDR3 DNA sequence: TGTGCCTGGGGGGGAGAGGTTCGGGAGCAGTACTTC. The encoded protein is CAWGGEVREQYF. Together with reference TRBV30 and TRBJ2-7, the CDR3 gives the full variable domain: SQTIHQWPATLVQPVGSPLSLECTVEGTSNPNLYWYRQAAGRGLQLLFYSVGIGQISSEVPQNLSASRPQDRQFILSSKKLLLSDSGFYLCAWGGEVREQYFGPGTRLTVT.

The rearrangement links TRBV7-2 to TRBJ2-7; 11 nucleotides match TRBD1. This CDR3 spans 15 amino acids. CDR1 and CDR2 (germline): SGHTA, FQGNSA. V trimming: 6 bases; J trimming: 5 bases; junction bases outside the gene matches: 9. CDR3 loop: CASRLGTGGQNEQYF. The CDR3 DNA reads as TGTGCCAGCAGGCTCGGGACAGGGGGTCAGAACGAGCAGTACTTC.

This clone is medium-sized within its sample. This chain connects TRBV28 to TRBJ1-1; the match to TRBD1 covers 8 bases. The CDR3 spans 15 residues. J gave up 4 bases and V 4 bases, and 8 bases lay outside the gene matches. From germline, CDR1 is MDHEN and CDR2 SYDVKM. The chain's CDR3 is CASSSRTGWGTEAFF. The CDR3 bases are TGTGCCAGCAGTTCGCGGACAGGGTGGGGCACTGAAGCTTTCTTT. Filled out from reference TRBV28 and TRBJ1-1, the complete variable domain reads DVKVTQSSRYLVKRTGEKVFLECVQDMDHENMFWYRQDPGLGLRLIYFSYDVKMKEKGDIPEGYSVSREKKERFSLILESASTNQTSMYLCASSSRTGWGTEAFFGQGTRLTVV.

This chain uses TRBV5-6 with TRBJ2-7, with D unresolved. Deletions cut 2 bases from V and 4 bases from J, with 7 bases between. Germline V lookup: CDR1 SGHDT, CDR2 YYEEEE. The CDR3 runs to 12 residues. The CDR3 DNA follows: TGTGCCAGCAGCTTCCGACTGTACGAGCAGTACTTC. Protein sequence: CASSFRLYEQYF.

J is TRBJ2-7 and V is TRBV4-2; 13 nucleotides agree with TRBD2. Germline CDR1 and CDR2: LGHNA and YNFKEQ. The trim removed 0 bases at V and 4 bases at J, leaving 3 bases unmatched. The CDR3 totals 16 residues. The CDR3 bases are TGTGCCAGCAGCCAAGAGGGACTAGCGGGGACTTACGAGCAGTACTTC. Protein: CASSQEGLAGTYEQYF.

The chain is built from TRBV18 and TRBJ1-2, with 7 nucleotides matching TRBD1. This CDR3 has 17 residues. The germline gives CDR1 KGHSH, CDR2 LQKENI. V dropped 1 base and J dropped 3; count of bases not matched to a gene: 11. CDR3: CASSPQQGFSEYYGYTF. Here the CDR3 DNA reads TGTGCCAGCTCACCACAACAGGGGTTCAGTGAATACTATGGCTACACCTTC.

This chain joins TRBV7-9 and TRBJ1-2; TRBD1 is a possible D gene (5 bases). The CDR3 has 16 residues. Trimming pared 5 bases from V and 2 bases from J, leaving 18 bases between. Germline V gene sequence: CDR1 SEHNR, CDR2 FQNEAQ (reference sequence). CDR3 bases: TGTGCCAGCAGCCGTTCGCAGGGTGCATTAAACTATGGCTACACCTTC. Encoded protein: CASSRSQGALNYGYTF. The whole variable domain, filled in from reference TRBV7-9 and TRBJ1-2, reads DTGVSQNPRHKITKRGQNVTFRCDPISEHNRLYWYRQTLGQGPEFLTYFQNEAQLEKSRLLSDRFSAERPKGSFSTLEIQRTEQGDSAMYLCASSRSQGALNYGYTFGSGTRLTVV.

This sequence joins TRBV28 and TRBJ2-7, with 11 positions matching TRBD2. This CDR3 is built from 14 residues. Germline-derived CDR1 and CDR2 are MDHEN and SYDVKM. V lost 8 bases to trimming and J lost 3 bases; unmatched junction nucleotides: 6. CDR3 in DNA: TGTGCCAGCCTGGGACTAGCGGAGGTCTACGAGCAGTACTTC. This sequence encodes CASLGLAEVYEQYF.

V gene TRBV7-2 combines with J gene TRBJ1-2; no clear D gene. Germline V gene lookup returns CDR1 SGHTA and CDR2 FQGNSA. The CDR3 is made up of 14 amino acids. Trimming left V 2 bases short and J 2 bases short, with 9 bases between. Written as DNA, the CDR3 is TGTGCCAGCAGCTTATTCACCGGGAACTATGGCTACACCTTC. Protein sequence: CASSLFTGNYGYTF.